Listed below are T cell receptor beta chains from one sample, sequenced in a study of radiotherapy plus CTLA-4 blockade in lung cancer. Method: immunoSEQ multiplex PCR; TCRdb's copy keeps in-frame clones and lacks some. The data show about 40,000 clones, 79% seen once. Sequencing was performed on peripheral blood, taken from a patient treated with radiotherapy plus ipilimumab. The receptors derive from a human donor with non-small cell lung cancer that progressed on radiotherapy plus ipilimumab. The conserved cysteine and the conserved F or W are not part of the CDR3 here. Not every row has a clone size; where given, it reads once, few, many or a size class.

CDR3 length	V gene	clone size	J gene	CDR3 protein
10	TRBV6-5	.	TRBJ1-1	AAGRTNTEAF
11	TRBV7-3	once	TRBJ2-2	ASSYDMTGELF
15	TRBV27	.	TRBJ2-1	ASSPPTSGGFTNEQF
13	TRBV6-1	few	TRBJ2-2	ASSPTGTFTGELF
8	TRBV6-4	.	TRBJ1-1	WGGNTEAF
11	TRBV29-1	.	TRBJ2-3	SARGTAGDTQY
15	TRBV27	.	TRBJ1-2	ASSLKNRSTGSYGYT
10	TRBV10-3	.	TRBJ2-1	AIRPQGDEQF
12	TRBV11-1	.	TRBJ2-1	ASSLVSTDNEQF
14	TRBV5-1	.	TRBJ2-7	ASTEDRTFSSYEQY
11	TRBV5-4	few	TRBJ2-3	ASSLSNTDTQY
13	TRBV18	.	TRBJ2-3	ASAINRVESGTQY
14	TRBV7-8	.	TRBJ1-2	ASSLAGTPSNYGYT
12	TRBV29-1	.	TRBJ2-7	SVRGTSGGYEQY
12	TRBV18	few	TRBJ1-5	ASSQKTGPQPQH
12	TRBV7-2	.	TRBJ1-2	ASSLSQGSYGYT
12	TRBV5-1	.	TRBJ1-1	ASSLGQARLEAF
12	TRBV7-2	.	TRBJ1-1	ASSATGAYTEAF
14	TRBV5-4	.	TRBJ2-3	ASSLGGGASTDTQY
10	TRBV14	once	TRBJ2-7	ASSQDLRAEY
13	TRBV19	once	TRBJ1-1	ASSVLTGVNTEAF
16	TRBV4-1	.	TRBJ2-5	ASSQAGRAPEAKRTQY
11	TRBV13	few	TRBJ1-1	ASNAQGLLGAF
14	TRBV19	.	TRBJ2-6	ASRRTGGSGANVLT
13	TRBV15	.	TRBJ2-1	ATSHTGTGINEQF
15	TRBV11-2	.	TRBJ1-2	ASSLSRNSGQGNGYT
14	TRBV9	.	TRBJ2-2	ASSVSSGGNGGELF
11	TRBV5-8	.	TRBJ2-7	ASSFGQSYEQY
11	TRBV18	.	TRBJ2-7	ASSPRDSHEQY
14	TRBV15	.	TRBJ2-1	ATSRGQGTAYNEQF
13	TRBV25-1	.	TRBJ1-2	ASYSAGRWGYGYT
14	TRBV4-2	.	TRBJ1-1	ASSQDRGGPNTEAF
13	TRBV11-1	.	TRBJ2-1	ASSPREETYNEQF
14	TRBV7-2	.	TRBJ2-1	ASSYTGRLKNNEQF
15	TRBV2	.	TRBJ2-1	ASSPRLAGDSYNEQF
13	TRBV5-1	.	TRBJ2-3	ASSLASATTDTQY
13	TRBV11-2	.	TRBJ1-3	ASSPQVASGNTIY
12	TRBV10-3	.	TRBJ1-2	AISDQGQSYGYT
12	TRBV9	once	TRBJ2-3	ASSVRELRDTQY
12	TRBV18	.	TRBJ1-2	ASSFEDRSYGYT
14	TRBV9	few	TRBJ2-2	ASSPRQGFISGELF
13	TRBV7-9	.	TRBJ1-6	ASSDMTVYNSPLH
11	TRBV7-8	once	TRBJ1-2	ASSSGQGGGYT
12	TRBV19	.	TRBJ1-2	ASSSGGGSGGYT
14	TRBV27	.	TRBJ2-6	ASSLGQGVGANVLT
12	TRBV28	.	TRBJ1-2	ASNRVVSGGGYT
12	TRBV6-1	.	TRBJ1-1	ASKLVSQGLEAF